This T cell receptor beta chain was sequenced in a study of T-cell reconstitution after alpha-beta-depleted transplantation in children. Study observations and caveats: One year after transplant, T-cell counts and diversity came mostly from newly produced T cells. Where some patients showed high TCRbeta diversity at day 60, it came from recipient T cells and thymic progenitors that had survived. Expanded graft clones numbering several hundred reportedly gave rise to alpha-beta T cells about two months after transplant.

For this clonotype: Its antigen is unidentified.

This sample's TCRbeta library carried unique molecular identifier barcodes. TCRdb analysed the PCR reads with MiXCR anew, one entry per CDR3 protein. The top ten hold roughly 36% of the sample, which has about 200,000 distinct CDR3 sequences, roughly 8.1% seen once. This receptor was identified in a male patient aged 2-10 years who had a stem cell transplant for acute myeloid leukemia, so the T cells may come from the graft donor. The sample was PBMCs, mostly from graft donor cells, taken 360 days after TCRalphabeta/CD19-depleted stem cell transplant.

CDR3 residues: CAISTPGPNLPYEQYF. The CDR3 DNA sequence: TGTGCCATCAGTACTCCGGGACCCAATCTCCCATACGAGCAGTACTTC. The chain carries TRBV10-3 and TRBJ2-7; D is perhaps TRBD1 or TRBD2 (5 bases each). Looked up from germline, CDR1 is ENHRY and CDR2 is SYGVKD. Trimming removed 5 bases at V and 4 bases at J, with 21 bases between. This CDR3 is 16 amino acids long.